This record covers a single T cell receptor beta chain. Living in roughly 23 US areas, the participants were between roughly 18 and 90 years of age. The data originate from a study of blood T cell repertoires in COVID-19. Whole-study context: Samples of COVID-19 (acute and convalescent) were obtained from the United States, Italy and Spain. PBMCs, B-cell-depleted T cells, or T cells provided the cDNA or gDNA that made up the material.

V was clipped by 4 bases and J by 0 bases, with 13 bases between them. The CDR3 runs 15 residues. In germline, CDR1 is SGHAT, CDR2 FQNNGV. The protocol was immunoSEQ multiplex PCR, while the TCRdb copy is restricted to in-frame clones and leaves out a portion. This sample yields about 190,000 clones, of which 76% are seen a single time; about 17% belongs to the top ten. Specimen: PBMCs or T cells enriched from blood (not recorded which). The source of this sequence is a woman between 50 and 59 years old with acute COVID-19. The genes are TRBV11-2 and TRBJ2-7; the D gene is possibly TRBD1 (6 bases). The CDR3 spells CASSSLDRSSYEQYV. The CDR3 bases are TGTGCCAGCAGCTCCCTCGACAGGAGCTCCTACGAGCAGTACGTC.